The 20 T cell receptor beta chains given below trace back to one sample, sequenced in a study of regulatory T cells in long-lasting Graves disease. Time point meaning: persistent/refractory GD, antithyroid drugs over 5 years with positive TRAb. RNA isolated from PBMCs was used to make the TCR library. iRepertoire HTBI primers and Arm-PCR of CDR3 regions built TCR beta libraries. TCRdb independently ran MiXCR on the multiplex PCR reads; one entry per CDR3 protein. The sample has 420,000 or so distinct CDR3 sequences, around 22% seen once. This specimen consisted of peripheral blood mononuclear cells (PBMCs), obtained when the disease was refractory, from a patient treated with antithyroid drugs. Receptor source: a female donor with Graves disease.

This clonotype was found many times. The V and J genes are TRBV6-1 and TRBJ1-1; no reliable D call. The V and J ends lost 6 bases and 1 base respectively, with 9 bases between them. CDR1 and CDR2 (germline): MNHNS, SASEGT. CDR3 length equals 13 residues. The CDR3 nucleotides are TGTGCCAGCAGCCACCACCCGAACACTGAAGCTTTCTTT. Its protein is CASSHHPNTEAFF.

The chain is built from TRBV6-1 and TRBJ2-7; D not certain. The germline V and J ends were trimmed by 1 base and 0 bases, with 10 bases remaining between them. This CDR3 contains 15 residues. Looked up from germline, CDR1 is MNHNS and CDR2 is SASEGT. This chain's CDR3 is CASSEVEQPSYEQYF. The CDR3 bases are TGTGCCAGCAGTGAAGTAGAACAGCCCTCCTACGAGCAGTACTTC.

This sequence joins TRBV6-1 and TRBJ1-1; D is perhaps TRBD1 (6 bases). V was clipped by 3 bases and J by 5 bases, with 13 bases between them. This CDR3 is built from 14 residues. CDR1 and CDR2 from the germline V gene are MNHNS and SASEGT. The CDR3 coding sequence is TGTGCCAGCAGTGAGGGGGGCCGTGTGACTGAAGCTTTCTTT. This encodes CASSEGGRVTEAFF.

This rearrangement joins TRBV28 to TRBJ1-1, with 7 positions matching TRBD1. Trimming removed 4 bases from V and 6 bases from J; junction bases left unmatched: 29. The CDR3 is made up of 21 amino acids. Germline CDR1 reads MDHEN; CDR2 reads SYDVKM. The CDR3 region has the DNA TGTGCCAGCAGTTCCCCCCACCTTCGACAGGGTACCACTACGATGCGAGCTGAAGCTTTCTTT. This sequence encodes CASSSPHLRQGTTTMRAEAFF.

The chain uses TRBV9 and TRBJ1-1; D remains ambiguous. With 3 bases removed from V and 1 base from J, the gap between germline ends came to 19 bases. This CDR3 has 17 amino acids. Germline loops: CDR1 SGDLS, CDR2 YYNGEE. This chain's CDR3 is CASSADILGYENTEAFF. DNA of the CDR3: TGTGCCAGCAGCGCCGACATCTTGGGCTACGAGAACACTGAAGCTTTCTTT.

The chain employs TRBV6-1 and TRBJ1-2, with a tentative D call TRBD1 (6 bases). This CDR3 has 16 residues. Looked up from germline, CDR1 is MNHNS and CDR2 is SASEGT. The V gene lost 8 bases and the J gene lost 2 bases, with 21 bases spanning the gap. CDR3 in amino acids: CASSGLSGTLNYGYTF. For the CDR3, the DNA is TGTGCCAGCTCTGGGTTGTCCGGGACACTCAACTATGGCTACACCTTC.

This clonotype was counted ten times or more. The gene calls are TRBV10-3 and TRBJ1-1, with a weak D call TRBD1 (5 bases). The CDR3 runs 14 residues. Germline assignment: CDR1 ENHRY and CDR2 SYGVKD. The germline V and J ends were trimmed by 0 bases and 6 bases, with 11 bases remaining between them. The CDR3 is CAISESGPTAEAFF. The CDR3 nucleotides are TGTGCCATCAGTGAGTCGGGCCCGACAGCTGAAGCTTTCTTT.

The chain uses TRBV29-1 and TRBJ2-5; D is possibly TRBD1 (5 bases). Germline CDR1 is SQVTM and CDR2 is ANQGSEA. The V end lost 4 bases, the J end lost 6 bases, and 15 bases lay between the germline ends. The CDR3 is made up of 13 amino acids. In nucleotides, the CDR3 is TGCAGCGTTGGACAGAAGTTGATACAGACCCAGTACTTC. It encodes CSVGQKLIQTQYF.

This clonotype was counted at least ten times. The gene calls are TRBV2 and TRBJ2-7; TRBD1 agrees at 7 bases. J was trimmed by 0 bases and V by 3 bases; bases with no gene match: 17. CDR1 and CDR2 (germline): SNHLY, FYNNEI. This CDR3 comprises 19 residues. The CDR3 is CASSENTNPGQKISYEQYF. CDR3 DNA sequence: TGTGCCAGCAGTGAGAACACTAATCCGGGACAGAAAATCTCCTACGAGCAGTACTTC.

This clonotype was seen a few times. The chain couples TRBV19 to TRBJ1-1; the D is unclear. The V gene's germline CDR1 is LNHDA and CDR2 SQIVND (reference sequence). Trimming stripped 3 bases from V and 8 bases from J, with 10 bases between. The CDR3 contains 12 residues. The CDR3 nucleotides read TGTGCCAGTAGTATTGAGGGAAACGAAGCTTTCTTT. Protein product: CASSIEGNEAFF.

The chain uses TRBV4-1 and TRBJ1-1; unclear D gene. Germline-derived CDR1 and CDR2 are MGHRA and YSYEKL. This CDR3 contains 13 residues. The germline V and J ends were trimmed by 1 base and 3 bases, with 6 bases remaining between them. For the CDR3, the DNA is TGCGCCAGCAGCCAAGCACGGGACACTGAAGCTTTCTTT. Amino acids: CASSQARDTEAFF.

This clonotype was picked up many times. The V call is TRBV28, the J call TRBJ1-1, with 7 nucleotides matching TRBD1. Germline assignment: CDR1 MDHEN and CDR2 SYDVKM. The CDR3 length is 13 residues. The ends lost 7 bases at V and 1 base at J; junction bases unmatched: 3. The CDR3 region has the DNA TGTGCCAGCAACAGGGGAAGGAACACTGAAGCTTTCTTT. It is translated as CASNRGRNTEAFF.

This clonotype was picked up a small number of times. The chain is built from TRBV20-1 and TRBJ1-1; a weak D match, TRBD1 (5 bases). The germline gives CDR1 DFQATT, CDR2 SNEGSKA (reference sequence). With 6 bases removed from V and 2 bases from J, the gap between germline ends came to 13 bases. This CDR3 comprises 13 residues. Written as DNA, the CDR3 is TGCAGTGCCAGGGACGTGGTAAACACTGAAGCTTTCTTT. Its translation: CSARDVVNTEAFF.

This clonotype was detected many times. The chain recombines TRBV28 with TRBJ2-5, with 7 bases that match TRBD2. CDR1 MDHEN and CDR2 SYDVKM come from the germline V gene. This CDR3 is built from 18 residues. The V segment lost 2 bases and the J segment 5 bases; nucleotides outside the gene matches: 17. The CDR3 loop reads CASSLTSSLAVGRETQYF. For the CDR3, the DNA is TGTGCCAGCAGTTTAACATCAAGCCTAGCGGTTGGTCGGGAGACCCAGTACTTC.

The sample holds many counts of this clonotype. This rearrangement joins TRBV6-2 or TRBV6-3 to TRBJ1-2; TRBD1 is a possible D gene (6 bases). Germline V gene data show CDR1 as MNHEY and CDR2 as SVGEGT. The ends were cut back, 7 bases at V and 2 bases at J, with 14 bases in the middle. The CDR3 sequence is 14 residues long. CDR3 loop: CASKRRDTNYGYTF. The CDR3 DNA is TGTGCCAGCAAACGACGGGACACAAACTATGGCTACACCTTC.

Ten or more counts support this clonotype. This rearrangement joins TRBV2 to TRBJ1-1, with D perhaps matching TRBD1 (6 bases). V shed 2 bases and J shed 2 bases, with 12 bases lying between them. This CDR3 has 15 residues. Germline lookup yields CDR1 SNHLY and CDR2 FYNNEI. CDR3 amino acids: CASSEKTTGNTEAFF. CDR3 coding DNA: TGTGCCAGCAGTGAAAAAACGACAGGAAACACTGAAGCTTTCTTT.

In its sample, this clonotype was seen many times. The J gene is TRBJ2-7, the V gene TRBV11-1, with 7 bases matching TRBD2. This CDR3 region has 15 residues. Germline V gene sequence: CDR1 SGHAT, CDR2 FQDESV (reference sequence). The V gene end was trimmed by 4 bases and the J gene end by 3 bases; junction bases not matched to a gene: 9. The CDR3 sequence is CASSSRAAGNYEQYF. CDR3 nucleotide sequence: TGTGCCAGCAGCTCCCGGGCAGCGGGAAACTACGAGCAGTACTTC.

The rearrangement links TRBV5-1 to TRBJ1-1, with D unclear. Trimming left V 0 bases short and J 1 base short, with 10 bases between. This CDR3 has 15 amino acids. The germline gives CDR1 SGHRS, CDR2 YFSETQ. The CDR3 region has the DNA TGCGCCAGCAGCTTGGGTTCACCCTCGAACACTGAAGCTTTCTTT. This gives the protein CASSLGSPSNTEAFF. Filled out from reference TRBV5-1 and TRBJ1-1, the complete variable domain reads KAGVTQTPRYLIKTRGQQVTLSCSPISGHRSVSWYQQTPGQGLQFLFEYFSETQRNKGNFPGRFSGRQFSNSRSEMNVSTLELGDSALYLCASSLGSPSNTEAFFGQGTRLTVV.

This clonotype was detected only a few times. The rearrangement joins TRBV29-1 to TRBJ1-1; no clear D. This CDR3 contains 10 residues. V lost 4 bases to trimming and J lost 6 bases, with 6 bases between them. CDR1 is SQVTM and CDR2 is ANQGSEA in the germline V gene. The CDR3 protein is CSVVRAEAFF. The CDR3 DNA reads TGCAGCGTTGTGAGGGCTGAAGCTTTCTTT.

This rearrangement joins TRBV2 to TRBJ2-3; D uncertain. V was pared by 7 bases and J by 0 bases, with 20 bases between. Looked up from germline, CDR1 is SNHLY and CDR2 is FYNNEI. The CDR3 is made up of 17 amino acids. CDR3 coding DNA: TGTGCCAGCAAAGAGGTTATAGGCTCACCTAGCACAGATACGCAGTATTTT. Its translation: CASKEVIGSPSTDTQYF.